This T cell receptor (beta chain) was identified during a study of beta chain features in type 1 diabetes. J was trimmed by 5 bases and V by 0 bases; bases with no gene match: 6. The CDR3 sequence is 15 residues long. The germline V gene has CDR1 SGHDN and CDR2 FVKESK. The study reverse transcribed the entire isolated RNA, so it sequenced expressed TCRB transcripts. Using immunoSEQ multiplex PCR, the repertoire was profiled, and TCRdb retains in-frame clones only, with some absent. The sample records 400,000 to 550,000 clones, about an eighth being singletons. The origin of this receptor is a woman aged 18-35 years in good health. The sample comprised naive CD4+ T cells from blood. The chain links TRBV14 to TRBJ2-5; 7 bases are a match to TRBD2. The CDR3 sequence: CASSQDGVREETQYF. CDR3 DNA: TGTGCCAGCAGCCAAGATGGGGTGCGGGAGGAGACCCAGTACTTC.